A single sample gave rise to the 27 T cell receptor beta chains below, sequenced in a study of regulatory T cells in long-lasting Graves disease (dated by TCRdb to the early 2020s). The sample's time point label, decoded: persistent/refractory GD, antithyroid drugs over 5 years with positive TRAb. RNA was extracted from PBMCs in TRIzol for both TCR sequencing and RNA sequencing. Libraries were built with multiplex PCR. Sequencing instrument: Illumina HiSeq 4000. iRepertoire HTBI primers and Arm-PCR amplification of CDR3 regions were used to construct TCR beta libraries. In TCRdb, the public reads were trimmed at Q25 with fastp and aligned with MiXCR, with productive beta chains retained. Rows matching on CDR3 protein sequence are summarized as one entry with the most common DNA and genes. This sample gives a few hundred thousand distinct CDR3 sequences in total; 20% to 25% of them show up just once. Clones ranked in the top ten supply about 61% of the sample.

Sample: peripheral blood mononuclear cells (PBMCs), taken when the disease was refractory, from a patient treated with antithyroid drugs. These receptors came from a female donor with Graves disease.

This clonotype has a count of ten or more. This rearrangement joins TRBV28 to TRBJ2-6; D gene unclear. Germline values: CDR1 MDHEN, CDR2 SYDVKM. CDR3 size: 16 residues. V was clipped by 4 bases and J by 0 bases, with 10 bases between them. This chain's CDR3 is CASSSTAYSGANVLTF. CDR3 bases: TGTGCCAGCAGTTCCACAGCCTACTCTGGGGCCAACGTCCTGACTTTC.

This clonotype was counted ten times or more. The chain recombines TRBV6-1 with TRBJ2-2; D not resolved. Germline CDR1 MNHNS, CDR2 SASEGT. The V end lost 7 bases, the J end lost 1 base, and 13 bases lay between the germline ends. This CDR3 has 15 residues. CDR3 amino acids: CASNVGRLNTGELFF. CDR3 sequence (DNA): TGTGCCAGCAACGTGGGCAGACTGAACACCGGGGAGCTGTTTTTT.

This clonotype was recorded many times. The CDR3 protein is CASSPGLAVEGLAKNIQYF. The CDR3 DNA follows: TGTGCCAGCAGTCCGGGACTAGCGGTGGAGGGCCTAGCCAAAAACATTCAGTACTTC. The chain is built from TRBV28 and TRBJ2-4; 11 bases map to TRBD2. The CDR3 is 19 amino acids. The germline V gene encodes CDR1 MDHEN and CDR2 SYDVKM. V was pared by 5 bases and J by 0 bases, with 12 bases of the junction left unmatched. The whole variable domain, remainder taken from reference TRBV28 and TRBJ2-4, is DVKVTQSSRYLVKRTGEKVFLECVQDMDHENMFWYRQDPGLGLRLIYFSYDVKMKEKGDIPEGYSVSREKKERFSLILESASTNQTSMYLCASSPGLAVEGLAKNIQYFGAGTRLSVL.

This clonotype was observed at least ten times. The chain employs TRBV11-1 and TRBJ2-7, with D hard to call. Trimming took 3 bases from V and 3 from J, leaving 9 bases between them. Germline V gene lookup returns CDR1 SGHAT and CDR2 FQDESV (reference sequence). The CDR3 is made up of 13 amino acids. The CDR3 DNA sequence: TGTGCCAGCAGCTTCGACGGTATCTACGAGCAGTACTTC. It yields the protein CASSFDGIYEQYF.

This chain uses TRBV20-1 with TRBJ1-4; D unresolved. Trimming removed 5 bases from V and 7 bases from J, with 14 bases in between. The CDR3 spans 13 residues. Germline V gene sequence: CDR1 DFQATT, CDR2 SNEGSKA (reference sequence). The DNA of the CDR3 is TGCAGTGCTCTGACCCTTAAGGGTGAAAAACTGTTTTTT. As protein: CSALTLKGEKLFF.

With regard to this clonotype: The junction shows a germline mismatch at one end, possibly a read error. V and J are TRBV4-3 and TRBJ2-7; TRBD1 is a possible D gene (7 bases). The CDR3 loop spans 15 amino acids. In germline, CDR1 is LGHNA, CDR2 YSLEER. The chain's CDR3 is CASSKEGGGVGEQYF. Written as DNA, the CDR3 is TGCGCCAGCAGCAAAGAAGGGGGCGGGGTGGGTGAGCAGTACTTC.

The J gene is TRBJ1-1, the V gene TRBV4-2; D not resolved. This CDR3 is built from 15 residues. Trimming removed 0 bases from V and 0 bases from J, with 8 bases in between. From germline, CDR1 is LGHNA and CDR2 YNFKEQ. The CDR3 reads CASSQEELMNTEAFF. The CDR3 DNA follows: TGTGCCAGCAGCCAAGAGGAGTTAATGAACACTGAAGCTTTCTTT.

DNA of the CDR3: TGCAGTGCTAGACTTCAGCGGGATCAGCCCCAGCATTTT. Its protein product is CSARLQRDQPQHF. V gene TRBV20-1 combines with J gene TRBJ1-5; D gene unclear. V was pared by 2 bases and J by 5 bases, with 10 bases between. CDR3 length equals 13 residues. Germline loops: CDR1 DFQATT, CDR2 SNEGSKA (reference sequence).

This clonotype was counted only a few times. V is TRBV6-5 and J is TRBJ1-5; 7 nucleotides match TRBD1. Germline V gene lookup returns CDR1 MNHEY and CDR2 SVGAGI. The CDR3 is 17 residues long. V shed 2 bases and J 3 bases; nucleotides not matched to a gene: 10. Written as DNA, the CDR3 is TGTGCCAGCAGTTACCTTACAGGGGAGGGGATCAATCAGCCCCAGCATTTT. Its translation: CASSYLTGEGINQPQHF.

This chain connects TRBV7-8 to TRBJ1-1; the D gene is possibly TRBD1 (6 bases). V lost 2 bases and J 2 bases, leaving 15 bases between the germline ends. The CDR3 is 16 residues long. In germline, CDR1 is SGHVS, CDR2 FQNEAQ. The CDR3 sequence is CASSLYREPSNTEAFF. CDR3 bases: TGTGCCAGCAGCTTATACAGGGAACCGAGTAACACTGAAGCTTTCTTT.

In its sample, this clonotype was seen many times. The J gene is TRBJ1-6, the V gene TRBV2, with no clear D. Germline CDR1 SNHLY, CDR2 FYNNEI. The CDR3 runs to 15 residues. V was cut by 5 bases and J by 7 bases, with 15 bases left in between. The CDR3 DNA sequence: TGTGCCAGCAGTTCTGGGTTCGGGGAAAATTCACCCCTCCACTTT. It translates to CASSSGFGENSPLHF.

With respect to this clonotype: A far larger clone is off by one base, so a read error is likely. The chain uses TRBV10-3 and TRBJ2-2, with 11 bases identical to TRBD2. This CDR3 comprises 18 residues. Germline-derived CDR1 and CDR2 are ENHRY and SYGVKD. Unmatched junction bases numbered 6, after V lost 3 bases and J lost 0 bases. CDR3: CAISDGTSGYANTGELFF. In nucleotides, the CDR3 is TGTGCCATCAGTGACGGGACTAGCGGATACGCGAACACCGGGGAGCTGTTTTTT.

The genes are TRBV2 and TRBJ2-6; D gene ambiguous. Per germline, CDR1 SNHLY and CDR2 FYNNEI. Trimming stripped 6 bases from V and 6 bases from J, with 12 bases between. The CDR3 loop spans 14 amino acids. The DNA of the CDR3 is TGTGCCAGCAGCGCCCCCTTTACGGCCAACGTCCTGACTTTC. This encodes CASSAPFTANVLTF.

The chain uses TRBV6-9 and TRBJ2-7; TRBD2 aligns across 8 bases. V lost 3 bases to trimming and J lost 5 bases; unmatched junction nucleotides: 9. The CDR3 is made up of 15 amino acids. Germline V CDR1 and CDR2: MNHGY, SVAAGI. This CDR3 reads CASSYLSGSDNEQYF. CDR3 sequence (DNA): TGTGCCAGCAGTTACCTCAGCGGGAGTGACAACGAGCAGTACTTC.

This clonotype was detected only a few times. J is TRBJ1-5 and V is TRBV20-1, with 10 positions matching TRBD1. Trimming at V came to 0 bases and at J to 6 bases, leaving 5 bases not matched to a gene. Germline CDR1 DFQATT, CDR2 SNEGSKA (reference sequence). This CDR3 is built from 15 residues. The CDR3 DNA sequence: TGCAGTGCTAGAGATGCGAGACAGGGGGCTCAGCCCCAGCATTTT. It codes for CSARDARQGAQPQHF.

This clonotype was observed many times. This sequence joins TRBV28 and TRBJ2-5; D not resolved. The CDR3 spans 13 residues. CDR1 and CDR2 from the germline V gene are MDHEN and SYDVKM. The V gene lost 3 bases and the J gene lost 5 bases, with 10 bases spanning the gap. CDR3 bases: TGTGCCAGCAGTTTTCGCCTCGGGGAGACCCAGTACTTC. Translating it yields CASSFRLGETQYF.

The table lists this clonotype with a count of one. The junction differs from germline at one of its ends, possibly a read error. The chain is built from TRBV7-9 and TRBJ2-5; TRBD1 is a possible D gene (6 bases). CDR3 size: 16 residues. Per the germline V gene, CDR1 is SEHNR and CDR2 is FQNEAQ (reference sequence). The chain's CDR3 is CAGSYIGRQGQETQYF. The CDR3 DNA follows: TGTGCCGGCAGCTATATTGGGCGCCAGGGGCAAGAGACCCAGTACTTC.

This clonotype was observed at least ten times. J is TRBJ2-2 and V is TRBV12-3 or TRBV12-4; the D is unclear. The V and J ends lost 5 bases and 6 bases respectively, with 10 bases between them. This CDR3 is 13 amino acids long. The CDR3 DNA reads as TGTGCCAGCAGTCCCGGAAGGTCCGGGGAGCTGTTTTTT. Protein: CASSPGRSGELFF.

On this clonotype: The junction does not match germline at one end; this may be a read error. The chain employs TRBV5-4 and TRBJ2-7; 7 bases align to TRBD2. There are 15 residues in the CDR3. Germline lookup yields CDR1 SGHNT and CDR2 YYREEE (reference sequence). This CDR3 reads CASSPMGGSIYEQHF. Here the CDR3 DNA reads TGTGCCAGCAGCCCCATGGGCGGGAGTATCTACGAGCAGCACTTC.

The chain is built from TRBV28 and TRBJ2-7, with 11 positions matching TRBD1. This CDR3 comprises 18 residues. With 3 bases clipped from V and 4 bases from J, the junction kept 14 bases outside the gene matches. From germline, CDR1 is MDHEN and CDR2 SYDVKM. The CDR3 spells CASSFGTGGRQHLYEQYF. CDR3 DNA: TGTGCCAGCAGTTTCGGGACAGGGGGTCGTCAACACCTGTACGAGCAGTACTTC.

The rearrangement joins TRBV20-1 to TRBJ1-6; possible D gene TRBD1, 5 bases. V shed 4 bases and J shed 5 bases, with 12 bases lying between them. The CDR3 is made up of 14 amino acids. Per germline, CDR1 DFQATT and CDR2 SNEGSKA (reference sequence). The CDR3 region has the DNA TGCAGTGCTATACCCGGGACGGATAATTCACCCCTCCACTTT. Translation: CSAIPGTDNSPLHF.

The chain uses TRBV7-9 and TRBJ2-1; 10 nucleotides align to TRBD1. CDR3 length: 14 amino acids. The V gene's germline CDR1 is SEHNR and CDR2 FQNEAQ (reference sequence). Trimming cost V 5 bases and J 8 bases; bases outside gene matches: 6. CDR3 bases: TGTGCCAGCAGCAACGACAGGGGGCAGGATGAGCAGTTCTTC. Amino acids: CASSNDRGQDEQFF. The full variable domain, completed using reference TRBV7-9 and TRBJ2-1, is DTGVSQNPRHKITKRGQNVTFRCDPISEHNRLYWYRQTLGQGPEFLTYFQNEAQLEKSRLLSDRFSAERPKGSFSTLEIQRTEQGDSAMYLCASSNDRGQDEQFFGPGTRLTVL.

The table lists this clonotype with a few counts. The CDR3 region has the DNA TGTGCCAGCAGCCTTCAGATACCTTACTCTGGGGCCAACGTCCTGACTTTC. As protein: CASSLQIPYSGANVLTF. V and J are TRBV7-6 and TRBJ2-6; D ambiguous. V lost 5 bases and J 0 bases, leaving 14 bases between the germline ends. Germline V lookup: CDR1 SGHVS, CDR2 FNYEAQ. The CDR3 consists of 17 residues.

At least ten counts were recorded for this clonotype. This chain uses TRBV29-1 with TRBJ2-2; no reliable D call. Germline CDR1 and CDR2: SQVTM and ANQGSEA. The CDR3 is 11 amino acids. V lost 7 bases to trimming and J lost 8 bases, with 11 bases between them. DNA of the CDR3: TGCAGCGCCCGAATTGTGGGGGAGCTGTTTTTT. It specifies CSARIVGELFF.

This clonotype occurred a few times. This rearrangement joins TRBV27 to TRBJ2-7, with 10 positions matching TRBD2. The CDR3 runs 16 residues. V lost 1 base, J lost 3 bases, and 6 bases stayed unmatched. Germline loops: CDR1 MNHEY, CDR2 SMNVEV (reference sequence). The CDR3 DNA sequence: TGTGCCAGCAGTTTATACTCCGGGACTAGCGTCTACGAGCAGTACTTC. It encodes CASSLYSGTSVYEQYF.

The chain uses TRBV6-1 and TRBJ2-7, with D possibly matching TRBD1 (5 bases). Germline assignment: CDR1 MNHNS and CDR2 SASEGT. V was shortened by 8 bases and J by 3 bases, with 11 bases between the two germline ends. This CDR3 has 12 amino acids. The CDR3 DNA sequence: TGTGCCAGCGGCGACAGCTTCTACGAGCAGTACTTC. Translating it yields CASGDSFYEQYF.

J is TRBJ2-7 and V is TRBV18; TRBD2 matches at 12 bases. The CDR3 spans 16 residues. With 4 bases clipped from V and 1 base from J, the junction kept 5 bases outside the gene matches. Germline V gene data show CDR1 as KGHSH and CDR2 as LQKENI. The CDR3 is CASSLSGTSGSYEQYF. The CDR3 DNA is TGTGCCAGCTCACTATCCGGGACTAGCGGGTCCTACGAGCAGTACTTC.